The 19 T cell receptor beta chains below come from one sample, sequenced in a study of OX40 agonist ivuxolimab in advanced cancers. Sequenced by immunoSEQ multiplex PCR; TCRdb stores in-frame clones only, minus some. The table has about 31,000 clones, 70% to 90% seen once. The sequences come from CD4+ or CD8+ T cells sorted from blood, collected in a trial of the OX40 agonist ivuxolimab. The receptors come from an adult with an advanced solid tumor such as melanoma, head and neck, liver or kidney cancer.

This clone is a singleton in its sample. The rearrangement links TRBV2 to TRBJ1-5; 7 positions match TRBD1. V lost 6 bases and J lost 4; bases outside the gene matches: 9. The CDR3 extends over 15 amino acids. CDR1 is SNHLY, CDR2 FYNNEI, per germline. CDR3 coding DNA: TGTGCCAGCAGCCCCCTTAAGGGGGCAAATCAGCCCCAGCATTTT. This codes for CASSPLKGANQPQHF.

The chain couples TRBV5-4 to TRBJ2-5; TRBD2 might be the D (5 bases). Germline V CDR1 and CDR2: SGHNT, YYREEE (reference sequence). The CDR3 runs to 13 residues. Trimming left V 3 bases short and J 5 bases short, with 11 bases between. For the CDR3, the DNA is TGTGCCAGCAGCTGGAGCGGTATGGAGACCCAGTACTTC. It yields the protein CASSWSGMETQYF.

This sequence joins TRBV4-1 and TRBJ2-7; 8 bases line up with TRBD2. The CDR3 is 15 amino acids. V was clipped by 0 bases and J by 2 bases; unmatched bases: 3. Germline V gives CDR1 MGHRA, CDR2 YSYEKL. CDR3 sequence: CASSQEIAGTYEQYF. The CDR3 bases are TGCGCCAGCAGCCAAGAGATAGCGGGAACCTACGAGCAGTACTTC.

The chain joins TRBV7-2 to TRBJ2-3; 7 bases map to TRBD1. Losses at the gene ends were 4 bases for V and 5 bases for J; bases not matched to a gene: 9. Looked up from germline, CDR1 is SGHTA and CDR2 is FQGNSA. This CDR3 has 15 residues. Written as DNA, the CDR3 is TGTGCCAGCAGCTCTACCACAGGGGAGTTAGATACGCAGTATTTT. Translating gives CASSSTTGELDTQYF.

The rearrangement uses TRBV6-1 and TRBJ2-3; 11 bases line up with TRBD1. Germline V gene data show CDR1 as MNHNS and CDR2 as SASEGT. This CDR3 contains 21 residues. V lost 2 bases, J lost 2 bases, and 18 bases stayed unmatched. Here the CDR3 DNA reads TGTGCCAGCAGTGAACACGCCCGGGACAGGGGGTTTAGCGGGTACACAGATACGCAGTATTTT. This translates into CASSEHARDRGFSGYTDTQYF.

This rearrangement joins TRBV27 to TRBJ2-7; TRBD2 matches at 13 bases. The length of the CDR3 is 14 residues. Unmatched junction bases numbered 8, after V lost 8 bases and J lost 7 bases. From germline, CDR1 is MNHEY and CDR2 SMNVEV (reference sequence). CDR3 residues: CASVWTSGGGEQYF. CDR3 in DNA: TGTGCCAGCGTCTGGACTAGCGGGGGAGGGGAGCAGTACTTC.

The chain is built from TRBV15 and TRBJ2-1; D unresolved. The CDR3 extends over 11 amino acids. Germline V gene data show CDR1 as LNHNV and CDR2 as YYDKDF (reference sequence). V lost 0 bases to trimming and J lost 14 bases, with 8 bases between them. The CDR3 DNA sequence: TGTGCCACCAGCAGAGAGGCCAAAAAGTTCTTC. This codes for CATSREAKKFF.

The chain links TRBV19 to TRBJ2-3; D is unresolved. V shed 1 base and J shed 0 bases, with 5 bases lying between them. CDR3 length: 14 amino acids. CDR1 is LNHDA and CDR2 is SQIVND in the germline V gene (reference sequence). CDR3 sequence reads: CASSIGDSTDTQYF. The CDR3 nucleotides read TGTGCCAGTAGTATAGGTGACAGCACAGATACGCAGTATTTT. Variable domain in full (rest from reference TRBV19 and TRBJ2-3): DGGITQSPKYLFRKEGQNVTLSCEQNLNHDAMYWYRQDPGQGLRLIYYSQIVNDFQKGDIAEGYSVSREKKESFPLTVTSAQKNPTAFYLCASSIGDSTDTQYFGPGTRLTVL.

This clone was detected only once. The chain has TRBV6-1 and TRBJ2-7; possible D gene TRBD2, 6 bases. Deletions cut 4 bases from V and 5 bases from J, with 9 bases between. From germline, CDR1 is MNHNS and CDR2 SASEGT. This CDR3 is built from 12 residues. The CDR3 here is CASSGRADEQYF. The CDR3 DNA follows: TGTGCCAGCAGTGGGAGGGCTGACGAGCAGTACTTC.

This rearrangement joins TRBV9 to TRBJ1-4; a possible D gene is TRBD1 (5 bases). The V and J ends lost 0 bases and 7 bases respectively, with 10 bases between them. The CDR3 contains 14 residues. Germline CDR1 SGDLS, CDR2 YYNGEE. The CDR3 DNA follows: TGTGCCAGCAGCGTAGAGGGGAGGCCTGAAAAACTGTTTTTT. Encoded protein: CASSVEGRPEKLFF.

The chain combines TRBV7-9 with TRBJ2-3; D gene ambiguous. The V gene lost 3 bases and the J gene lost 4 bases, with 11 bases spanning the gap. The CDR3 runs 14 residues. Germline loops: CDR1 SEHNR, CDR2 FQNEAQ (reference sequence). The chain's CDR3 is CASSFGRVSDTQYF. As DNA, the CDR3 is TGTGCCAGCAGCTTTGGACGGGTGTCAGATACGCAGTATTTT. Complete variable domain (other parts from reference TRBV7-9 and TRBJ2-3): DTGVSQNPRHKITKRGQNVTFRCDPISEHNRLYWYRQTLGQGPEFLTYFQNEAQLEKSRLLSDRFSAERPKGSFSTLEIQRTEQGDSAMYLCASSFGRVSDTQYFGPGTRLTVL.

V usage is TRBV5-5 and J usage is TRBJ2-7; TRBD1 aligns across 9 bases. The junction had 5 bases not matched to a gene; V was cut back by 4 bases and J by 9 bases. The CDR3 consists of 12 residues. Germline CDR1 reads SGHKS; CDR2 reads YYEKEE (reference sequence). CDR3 amino acids: CASSTGTGSQYF. CDR3 DNA sequence: TGTGCCAGCAGCACCGGGACAGGGTCGCAGTACTTC.

The chain has TRBV27 and TRBJ2-6; D is possibly TRBD1 (5 bases). Germline CDR1 and CDR2: MNHEY and SMNVEV (reference sequence). This CDR3 has 15 residues. The V end was cut by 3 bases, the J end by 4 bases, with 10 bases between. This CDR3 reads CASSFKGSGANVLTF. The DNA of the CDR3 is TGTGCCAGCAGTTTCAAGGGGTCGGGGGCCAACGTCCTGACTTTC.

The V and J genes are TRBV15 and TRBJ1-4; D gene uncertain. Germline lookup yields CDR1 LNHNV and CDR2 YYDKDF (reference sequence). Trimming stripped 0 bases from V and 6 bases from J, with 14 bases between. The CDR3 is 16 residues long. CDR3 sequence: CATSRDSLIPDEKLFF. The CDR3 DNA sequence: TGTGCCACCAGCAGAGATTCTCTAATTCCGGATGAAAAACTGTTTTTT.

In its sample, this clone was seen a few times. The chain uses TRBV28 and TRBJ1-2, with TRBD1 matching over 7 bases. This CDR3 comprises 13 residues. The V gene's germline CDR1 is MDHEN and CDR2 SYDVKM. After removal of 4 bases from V and 6 bases from J, the junction contained 5 bases not matched to a gene. CDR3 in DNA: TGTGCCAGCAGTTGGGGACAGCCTAATGGCTACACCTTC. Its protein product is CASSWGQPNGYTF.

The genes are TRBV5-1 and TRBJ2-7; D call uncertain. This CDR3 region has 13 residues. Germline V gene data show CDR1 as SGHRS and CDR2 as YFSETQ. Trimming took 0 bases from V and 3 from J, leaving 7 bases between them. The DNA of the CDR3 is TGCGCCAGCAGCTTGGCTGAACTCTACGAGCAGTACTTC. Its protein product is CASSLAELYEQYF. The full variable domain, rest sourced from reference TRBV5-1 and TRBJ2-7, is KAGVTQTPRYLIKTRGQQVTLSCSPISGHRSVSWYQQTPGQGLQFLFEYFSETQRNKGNFPGRFSGRQFSNSRSEMNVSTLELGDSALYLCASSLAELYEQYFGPGTRLTVT.

The chain combines TRBV15 with TRBJ2-1; TRBD2 matches 9 bases. The CDR3 covers 12 residues. CDR1 LNHNV and CDR2 YYDKDF come from the germline V gene (reference sequence). V trimming: 9 bases; J trimming: 6 bases; junction bases outside the gene matches: 3. The CDR3: CATRLAANEQFF. CDR3 nucleotides: TGTGCCACAAGACTAGCGGCCAATGAGCAGTTCTTC.

V usage is TRBV9 and J usage is TRBJ2-7; possible D gene TRBD2, 6 bases. The CDR3 sequence is 14 residues long. V dropped 1 base and J dropped 5 bases, with 13 bases sitting between them. The germline V gene has CDR1 SGDLS and CDR2 YYNGEE. Here the CDR3 DNA reads TGTGCCAGCAGCGTATCCGGGAGATCACACGAGCAGTACTTC. The encoded protein is CASSVSGRSHEQYF.

This rearrangement joins TRBV27 to TRBJ2-6, with no clear D. The CDR3 is 17 amino acids. V was clipped by 6 bases and J by 0 bases, with 15 bases between them. The germline V gene encodes CDR1 MNHEY and CDR2 SMNVEV (reference sequence). The CDR3, as DNA: TGTGCCAGCAGGGCACCGCTGGTAGGCTCTGGGGCCAACGTCCTGACTTTC. Amino acid sequence: CASRAPLVGSGANVLTF. Together with reference TRBV27 and TRBJ2-6, the CDR3 gives the full variable domain: EAQVTQNPRYLITVTGKKLTVTCSQNMNHEYMSWYRQDPGLGLRQIYYSMNVEVTDKGDVPEGYKVSRKEKRNFPLILESPSPNQTSLYFCASRAPLVGSGANVLTFGAGSRLTVL.